The entry below gives a single T cell receptor beta chain sequence along with its context. What it recognizes is unknown. Profiled with immunoSEQ multiplex PCR; TCRdb holds only in-frame clones, not every one. The sample lists about 44,000 clones, 80% to 95% occurring once. The data are from a study of a mutant IDH1 vaccine in newly diagnosed glioma. Study as a whole: Receipt of radiotherapy, temozolomide, or both preceded the study, and most received both.

Time point described: week 23, last vaccination. The vaccine gave 300 ug of a 20-mer mutant IDH1 peptide subcutaneously per dose. Germline CDR1 SGHAT, CDR2 FQDESV (reference sequence). V was cut by 2 bases and J by 3 bases, with 14 bases left in between. The CDR3 is 17 residues long. The rearrangement links TRBV11-1 to TRBJ2-6, with D perhaps TRBD1 (5 bases). The TCR sequence derives from a man aged 50-59 years with glioma. The sample here was PBMCs, taken from a glioma patient whose treatment included an IDH1 peptide vaccine. As DNA, the CDR3 is TGTGCCAGCAGCTTACGATGGGGCACGTATGGGGCCAACGTCCTGACTTTC. Residues: CASSLRWGTYGANVLTF.